The source of this T cell receptor beta chain is a study of OX40 agonist ivuxolimab in advanced cancers. CDR1 is SQVTM and CDR2 is ANQGSEA in the germline V gene. The CDR3 spans 13 residues. Trimming shortened V by 3 bases and J by 3 bases, and 11 bases separated the two germline ends. The method was immunoSEQ multiplex PCR; TCRdb's version includes in-frame clones alone and lacks a portion of them. The sample has under 65,000 clones, 70% to 90% seen once. V and J are TRBV29-1 and TRBJ1-2; D possibly corresponds to TRBD1 (6 bases). The clonotype originates from an adult with an advanced solid tumor such as melanoma, head and neck, liver or kidney cancer. Material: CD4+ or CD8+ T cells sorted from blood, obtained in a trial of the OX40 agonist ivuxolimab. The chain's CDR3 is CSVDGGAYYGYTF. DNA of the CDR3: TGCAGCGTTGATGGGGGGGCCTACTATGGCTACACCTTC.